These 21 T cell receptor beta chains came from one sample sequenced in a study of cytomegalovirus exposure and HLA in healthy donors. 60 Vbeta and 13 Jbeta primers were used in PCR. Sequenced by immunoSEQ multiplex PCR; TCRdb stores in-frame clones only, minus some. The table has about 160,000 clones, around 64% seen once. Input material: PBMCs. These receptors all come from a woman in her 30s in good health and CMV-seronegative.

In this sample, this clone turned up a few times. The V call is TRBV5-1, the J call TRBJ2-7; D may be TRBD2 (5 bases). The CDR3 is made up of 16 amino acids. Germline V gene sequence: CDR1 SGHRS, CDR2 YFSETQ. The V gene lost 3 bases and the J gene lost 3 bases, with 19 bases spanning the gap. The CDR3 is CASSYDPGPGVYEQYF. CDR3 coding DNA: TGCGCCAGCAGCTATGATCCGGGCCCCGGGGTCTACGAGCAGTACTTC.

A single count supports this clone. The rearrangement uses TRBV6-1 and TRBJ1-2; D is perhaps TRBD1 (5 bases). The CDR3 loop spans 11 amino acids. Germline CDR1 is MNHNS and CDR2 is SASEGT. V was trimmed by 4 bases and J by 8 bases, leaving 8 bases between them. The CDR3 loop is CASSAREGYTF. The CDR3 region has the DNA TGTGCCAGCAGTGCCAGGGAAGGCTACACCTTC.

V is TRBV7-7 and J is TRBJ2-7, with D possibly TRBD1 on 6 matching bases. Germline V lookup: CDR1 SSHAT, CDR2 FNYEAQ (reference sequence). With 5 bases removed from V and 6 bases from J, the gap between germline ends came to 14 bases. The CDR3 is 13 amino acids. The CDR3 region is CASSPLSQGEQYF. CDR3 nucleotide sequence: TGTGCCAGCAGCCCCCTTTCACAGGGCGAGCAGTACTTC.

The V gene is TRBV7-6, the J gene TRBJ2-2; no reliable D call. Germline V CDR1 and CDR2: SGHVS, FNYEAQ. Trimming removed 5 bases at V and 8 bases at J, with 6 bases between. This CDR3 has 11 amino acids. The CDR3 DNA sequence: TGTGCCAGCAGCAGCCGTGGGGAGCTGTTTTTT. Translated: CASSSRGELFF.

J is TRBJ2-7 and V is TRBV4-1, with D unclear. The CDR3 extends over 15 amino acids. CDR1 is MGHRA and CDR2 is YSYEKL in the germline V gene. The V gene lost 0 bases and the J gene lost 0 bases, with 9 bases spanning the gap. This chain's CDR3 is CASSQDFSSSYEQYF. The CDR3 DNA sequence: TGCGCCAGCAGCCAAGATTTCTCGAGCTCCTACGAGCAGTACTTC.

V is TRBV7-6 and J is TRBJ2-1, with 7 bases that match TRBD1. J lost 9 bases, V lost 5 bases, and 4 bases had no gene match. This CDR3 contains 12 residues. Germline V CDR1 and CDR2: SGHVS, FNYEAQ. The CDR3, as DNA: TGTGCCAGCAGCCCTCCAGGGGGTGAGCAGTTCTTC. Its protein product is CASSPPGGEQFF.

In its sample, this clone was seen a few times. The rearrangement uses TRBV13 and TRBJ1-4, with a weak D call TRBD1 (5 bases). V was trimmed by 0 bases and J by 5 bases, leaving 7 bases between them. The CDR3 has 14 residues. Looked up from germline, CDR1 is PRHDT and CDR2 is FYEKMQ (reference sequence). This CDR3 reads CASSLGRVNEKLFF. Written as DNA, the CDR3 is TGTGCCAGCAGCTTAGGCAGGGTAAATGAAAAACTGTTTTTT.

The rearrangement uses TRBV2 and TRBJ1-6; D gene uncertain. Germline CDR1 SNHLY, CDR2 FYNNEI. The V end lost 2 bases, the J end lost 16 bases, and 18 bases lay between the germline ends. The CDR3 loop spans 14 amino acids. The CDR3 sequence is CASSERTSGILLHF. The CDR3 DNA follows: TGTGCCAGCAGTGAAAGGACTTCTGGGATCTTACTCCACTTT.

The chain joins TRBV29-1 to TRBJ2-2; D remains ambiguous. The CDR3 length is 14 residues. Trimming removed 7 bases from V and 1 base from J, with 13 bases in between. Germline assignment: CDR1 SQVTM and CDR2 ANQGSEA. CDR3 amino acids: CSAVDPKNTGELFF. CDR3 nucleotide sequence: TGCAGCGCTGTAGACCCAAAGAACACCGGGGAGCTGTTTTTT.

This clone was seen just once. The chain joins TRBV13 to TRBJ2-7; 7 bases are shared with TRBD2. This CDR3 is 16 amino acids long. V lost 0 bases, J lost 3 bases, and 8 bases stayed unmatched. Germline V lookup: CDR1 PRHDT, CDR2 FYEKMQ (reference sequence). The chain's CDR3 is CASSLGLYGLDYEQYF. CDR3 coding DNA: TGTGCCAGCAGCTTAGGCCTGTACGGACTAGACTACGAGCAGTACTTC.

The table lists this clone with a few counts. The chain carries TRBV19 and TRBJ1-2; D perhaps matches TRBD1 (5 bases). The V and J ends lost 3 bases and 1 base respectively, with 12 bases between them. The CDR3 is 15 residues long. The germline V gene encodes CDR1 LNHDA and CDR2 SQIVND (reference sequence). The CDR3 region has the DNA TGTGCCAGTAGTATGGGGGGATCTATTAACTATGGCTACACCTTC. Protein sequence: CASSMGGSINYGYTF.

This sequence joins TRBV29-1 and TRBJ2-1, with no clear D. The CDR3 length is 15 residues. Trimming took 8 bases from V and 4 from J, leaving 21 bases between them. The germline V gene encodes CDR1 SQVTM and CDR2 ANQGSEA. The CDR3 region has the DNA TGCAGCACCCAAGGAGAGGATTTTCGGTACAATGAGCAGTTCTTC. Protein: CSTQGEDFRYNEQFF.

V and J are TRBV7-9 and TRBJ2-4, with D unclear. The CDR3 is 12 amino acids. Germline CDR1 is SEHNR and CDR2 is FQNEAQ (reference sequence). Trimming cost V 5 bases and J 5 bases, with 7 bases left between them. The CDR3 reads CASSKTENIQYF. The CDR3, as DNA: TGTGCCAGCAGCAAAACAGAAAACATTCAGTACTTC. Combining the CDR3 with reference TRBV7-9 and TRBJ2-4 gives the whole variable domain DTGVSQNPRHKITKRGQNVTFRCDPISEHNRLYWYRQTLGQGPEFLTYFQNEAQLEKSRLLSDRFSAERPKGSFSTLEIQRTEQGDSAMYLCASSKTENIQYFGAGTRLSVL.

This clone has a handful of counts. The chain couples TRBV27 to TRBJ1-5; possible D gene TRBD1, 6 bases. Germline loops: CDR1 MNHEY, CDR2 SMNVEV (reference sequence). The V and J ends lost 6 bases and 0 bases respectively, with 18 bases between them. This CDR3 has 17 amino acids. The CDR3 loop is CASRLTGFSYSNQPQHF. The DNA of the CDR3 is TGTGCCAGCAGGCTGACAGGCTTTTCTTATAGCAATCAGCCCCAGCATTTT.

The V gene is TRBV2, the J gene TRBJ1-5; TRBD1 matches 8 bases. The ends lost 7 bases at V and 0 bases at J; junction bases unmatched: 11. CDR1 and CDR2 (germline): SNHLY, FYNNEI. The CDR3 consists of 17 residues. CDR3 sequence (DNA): TGTGCCAGCACCCTTGGACAGGGACTGAATAGCAATCAGCCCCAGCATTTT. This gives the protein CASTLGQGLNSNQPQHF.

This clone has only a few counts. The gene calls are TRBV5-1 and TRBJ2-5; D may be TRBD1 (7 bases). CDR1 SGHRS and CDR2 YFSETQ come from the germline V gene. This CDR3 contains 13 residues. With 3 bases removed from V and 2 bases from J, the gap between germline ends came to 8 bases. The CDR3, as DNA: TGCGCCAGCAGCTCAGGGGGGCAAGAGACCCAGTACTTC. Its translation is CASSSGGQETQYF.

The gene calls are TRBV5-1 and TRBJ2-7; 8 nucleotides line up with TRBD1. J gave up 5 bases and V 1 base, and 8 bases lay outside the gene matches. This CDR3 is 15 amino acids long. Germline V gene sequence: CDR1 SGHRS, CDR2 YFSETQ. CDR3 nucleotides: TGCGCCAGCAGCTTGTTAGGTCAGGGGGCCCACGAGCAGTACTTC. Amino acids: CASSLLGQGAHEQYF. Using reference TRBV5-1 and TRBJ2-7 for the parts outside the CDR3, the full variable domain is KAGVTQTPRYLIKTRGQQVTLSCSPISGHRSVSWYQQTPGQGLQFLFEYFSETQRNKGNFPGRFSGRQFSNSRSEMNVSTLELGDSALYLCASSLLGQGAHEQYFGPGTRLTVT.

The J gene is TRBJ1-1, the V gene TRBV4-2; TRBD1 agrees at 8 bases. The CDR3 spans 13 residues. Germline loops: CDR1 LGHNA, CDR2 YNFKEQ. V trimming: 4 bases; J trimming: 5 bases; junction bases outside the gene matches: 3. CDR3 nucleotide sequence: TGTGCCAGCAGCCGGACAGGGACTACTGAAGCTTTCTTT. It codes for CASSRTGTTEAFF.

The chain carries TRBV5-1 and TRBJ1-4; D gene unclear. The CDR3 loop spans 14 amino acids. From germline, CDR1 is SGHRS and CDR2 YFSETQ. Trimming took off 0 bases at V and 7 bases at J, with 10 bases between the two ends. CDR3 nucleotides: TGCGCCAGCAGCTTGGCCGATGGAGCTGAAAAACTGTTTTTT. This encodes CASSLADGAEKLFF.

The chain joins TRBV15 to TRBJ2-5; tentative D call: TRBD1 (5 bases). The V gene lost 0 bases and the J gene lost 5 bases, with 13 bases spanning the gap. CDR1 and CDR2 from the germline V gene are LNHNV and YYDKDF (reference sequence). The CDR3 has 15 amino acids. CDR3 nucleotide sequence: TGTGCCACCAGCAGAGACGTTCAGGGATGGGAGACCCAGTACTTC. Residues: CATSRDVQGWETQYF.

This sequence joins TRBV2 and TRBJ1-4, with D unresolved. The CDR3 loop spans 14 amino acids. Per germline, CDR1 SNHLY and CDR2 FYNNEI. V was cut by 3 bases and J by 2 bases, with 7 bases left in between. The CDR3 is CASSDFRTNEKLFF. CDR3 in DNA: TGTGCCAGCAGTGACTTCAGGACTAATGAAAAACTGTTTTTT.